The entry that follows covers one T cell receptor beta chain sequence. V dropped 4 bases and J dropped 2; count of bases not matched to a gene: 6. The V gene's germline CDR1 is SGHTS and CDR2 YDEGEE. The CDR3 consists of 16 residues. The data were taken from a study of shared clonotypes between healthy human individuals. Generated by immunoSEQ multiplex PCR, the TCRdb table keeps only in-frame clones and is missing some. The table records under 550,000 clones, less than 96% of them present only once. The CD4+ fraction was divided into a CD45RA+ naive subset and a CD45RA-negative memory subset. V and J are TRBV5-8 and TRBJ2-3; 11 bases line up with TRBD2. This TCR derives from a woman in her 30s in good health. Sequencing used naive CD4+ T cells sorted from blood. Subset reported: CD45RA+ positively selected. CDR3 coding DNA: TGTGCCAGCAGCGTCGGACTAGCGGGTTACACAGATACGCAGTATTTT. Translated: CASSVGLAGYTDTQYF.